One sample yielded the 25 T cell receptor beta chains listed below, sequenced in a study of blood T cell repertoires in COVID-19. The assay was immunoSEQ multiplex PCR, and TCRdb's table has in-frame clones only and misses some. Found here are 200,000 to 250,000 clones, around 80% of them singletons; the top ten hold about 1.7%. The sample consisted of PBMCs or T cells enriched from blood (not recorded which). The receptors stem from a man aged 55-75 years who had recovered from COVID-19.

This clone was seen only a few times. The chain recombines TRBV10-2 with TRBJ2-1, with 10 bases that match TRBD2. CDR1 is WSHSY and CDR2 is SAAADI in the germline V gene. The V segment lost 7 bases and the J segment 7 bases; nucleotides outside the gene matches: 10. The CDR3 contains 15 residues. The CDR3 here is CASKDQRGGRNEQFF. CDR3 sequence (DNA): TGCGCCAGCAAGGACCAGCGGGGGGGCAGGAATGAGCAGTTCTTC.

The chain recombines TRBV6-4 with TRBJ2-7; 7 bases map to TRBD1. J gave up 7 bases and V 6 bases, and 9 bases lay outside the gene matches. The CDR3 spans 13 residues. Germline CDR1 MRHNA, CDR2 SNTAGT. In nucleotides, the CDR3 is TGTGCCAGCAGCACGCAGCCCAGGGGGGAGCAGTACTTC. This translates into CASSTQPRGEQYF.

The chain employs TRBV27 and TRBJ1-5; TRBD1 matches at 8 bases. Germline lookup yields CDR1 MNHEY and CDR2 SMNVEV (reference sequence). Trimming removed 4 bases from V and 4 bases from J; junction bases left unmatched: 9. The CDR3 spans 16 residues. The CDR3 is CASSSRGRGPNQPQHF. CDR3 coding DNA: TGTGCCAGCAGTTCCCGGGGCAGGGGGCCGAATCAGCCCCAGCATTTT.

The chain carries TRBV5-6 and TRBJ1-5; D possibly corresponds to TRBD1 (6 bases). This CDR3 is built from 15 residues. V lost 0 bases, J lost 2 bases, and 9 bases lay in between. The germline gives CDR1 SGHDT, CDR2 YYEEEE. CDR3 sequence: CASSLGPGGNQPQHF. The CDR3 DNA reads TGTGCCAGCAGCTTGGGTCCAGGGGGCAATCAGCCCCAGCATTTT.

In DNA form, the CDR3 reads TGTGCCAGCAGCGTTCCCTCCGGGACTAGCGTTAGCACAGATACGCAGTATTTT. Its translation is CASSVPSGTSVSTDTQYF. The V and J genes are TRBV11-3 and TRBJ2-3; 10 nucleotides agree with TRBD2. Germline values: CDR1 SGHNT, CDR2 YENEEA. This CDR3 has 18 amino acids. Trimming cost V 5 bases and J 0 bases; bases outside gene matches: 11.

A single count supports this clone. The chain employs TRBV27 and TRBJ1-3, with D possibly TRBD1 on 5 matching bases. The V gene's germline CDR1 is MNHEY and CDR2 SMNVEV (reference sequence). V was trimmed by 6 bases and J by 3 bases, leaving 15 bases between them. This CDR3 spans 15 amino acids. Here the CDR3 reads CASRPTGEVGNTIYF. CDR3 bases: TGTGCCAGCAGGCCTACGGGGGAGGTTGGAAACACCATATATTTT.

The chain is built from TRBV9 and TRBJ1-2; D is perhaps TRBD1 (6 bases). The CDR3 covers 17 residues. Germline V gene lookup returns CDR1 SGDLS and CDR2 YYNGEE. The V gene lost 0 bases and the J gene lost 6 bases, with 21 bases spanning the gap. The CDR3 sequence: CASSVAPYVTGYDGYTF. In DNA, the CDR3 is TGTGCCAGCAGCGTAGCCCCCTACGTCACAGGGTATGATGGCTACACCTTC.

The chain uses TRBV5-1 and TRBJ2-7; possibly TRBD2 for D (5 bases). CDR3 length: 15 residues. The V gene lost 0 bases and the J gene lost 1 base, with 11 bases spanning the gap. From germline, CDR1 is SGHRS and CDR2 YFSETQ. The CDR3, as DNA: TGCGCCAGCAGCTTGGCTCGGGGTTCATCCTACGAGCAGTACTTC. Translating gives CASSLARGSSYEQYF.

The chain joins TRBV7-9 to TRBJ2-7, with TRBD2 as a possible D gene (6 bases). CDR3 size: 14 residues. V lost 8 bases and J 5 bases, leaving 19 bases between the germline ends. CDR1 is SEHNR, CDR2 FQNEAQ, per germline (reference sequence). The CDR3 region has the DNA TGTGCCAGCTCCCTCGGGGGAATAAGCCACGAGCAGTACTTC. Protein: CASSLGGISHEQYF.

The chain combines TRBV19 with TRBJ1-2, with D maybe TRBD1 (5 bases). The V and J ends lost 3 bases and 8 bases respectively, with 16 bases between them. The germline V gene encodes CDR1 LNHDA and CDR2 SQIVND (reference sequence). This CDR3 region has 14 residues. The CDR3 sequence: CASSIDGQGYGYTF. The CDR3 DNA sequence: TGTGCCAGTAGTATTGATGGCCAGGGATACGGCTACACCTTC.

Written as DNA, the CDR3 is TGTGCCAGTACAGAAGGGGGGGCTGGAGAAGAGACCCAGTACTTC. Translated: CASTEGGAGEETQYF. The rearrangement joins TRBV19 to TRBJ2-5; TRBD2 is a possible D gene (7 bases). This CDR3 spans 15 amino acids. The ends were cut back, 7 bases at V and 3 bases at J, with 18 bases in the middle. Germline V gene sequence: CDR1 LNHDA, CDR2 SQIVND (reference sequence).

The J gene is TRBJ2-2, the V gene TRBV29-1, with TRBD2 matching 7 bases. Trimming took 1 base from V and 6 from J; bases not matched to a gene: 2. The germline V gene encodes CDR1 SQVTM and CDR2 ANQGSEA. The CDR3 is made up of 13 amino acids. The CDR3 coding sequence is TGCAGCGTTGAAGTAACTAGCGCCGGGGAGCTGTTTTTT. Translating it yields CSVEVTSAGELFF.

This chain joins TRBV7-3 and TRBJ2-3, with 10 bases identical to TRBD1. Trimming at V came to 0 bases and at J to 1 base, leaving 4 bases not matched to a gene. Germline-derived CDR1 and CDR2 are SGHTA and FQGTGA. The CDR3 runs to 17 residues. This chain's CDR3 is CASSLTGTGVGTDTQYF. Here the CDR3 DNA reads TGTGCCAGCAGCTTAACGGGGACAGGGGTAGGCACAGATACGCAGTATTTT. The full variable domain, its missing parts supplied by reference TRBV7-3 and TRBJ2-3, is GAGVSQTPSNKVTEKGKYVELRCDPISGHTALYWYRQSLGQGPEFLIYFQGTGAADDSGLPNDRFFAVRPEGSVSTLKIQRTERGDSAVYLCASSLTGTGVGTDTQYFGPGTRLTVL.

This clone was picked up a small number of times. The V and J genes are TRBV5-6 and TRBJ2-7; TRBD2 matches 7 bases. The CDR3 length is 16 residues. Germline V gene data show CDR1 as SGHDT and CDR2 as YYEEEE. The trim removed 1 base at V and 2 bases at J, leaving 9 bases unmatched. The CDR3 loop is CASSLFGTGGTYEQYF. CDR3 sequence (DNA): TGTGCCAGCAGCTTGTTCGGCACGGGGGGAACCTACGAGCAGTACTTC.

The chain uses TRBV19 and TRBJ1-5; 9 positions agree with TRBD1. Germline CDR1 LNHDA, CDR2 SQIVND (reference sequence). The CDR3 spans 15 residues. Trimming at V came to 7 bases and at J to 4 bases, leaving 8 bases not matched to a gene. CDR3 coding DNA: TGTGCCAGTAACGCGGGACAGGGTCCGAATCAGCCCCAGCATTTT. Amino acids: CASNAGQGPNQPQHF.

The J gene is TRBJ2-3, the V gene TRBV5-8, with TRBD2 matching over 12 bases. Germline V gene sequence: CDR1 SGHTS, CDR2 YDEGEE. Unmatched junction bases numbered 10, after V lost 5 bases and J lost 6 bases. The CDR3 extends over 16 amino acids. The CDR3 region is CASSPTLAGGQDTQYF. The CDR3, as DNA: TGTGCCAGCAGTCCCACCCTAGCGGGGGGGCAGGATACGCAGTATTTT.

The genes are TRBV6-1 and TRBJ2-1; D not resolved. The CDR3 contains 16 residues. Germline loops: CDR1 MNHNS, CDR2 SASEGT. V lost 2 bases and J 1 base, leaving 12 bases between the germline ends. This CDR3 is CASSESGMISYNEQFF. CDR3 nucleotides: TGTGCCAGCAGTGAATCGGGTATGATATCCTACAATGAGCAGTTCTTC.

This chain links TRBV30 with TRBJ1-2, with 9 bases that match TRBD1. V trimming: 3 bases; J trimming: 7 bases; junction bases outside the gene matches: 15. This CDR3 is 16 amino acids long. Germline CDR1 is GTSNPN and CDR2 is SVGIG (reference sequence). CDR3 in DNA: TGTGCCTGGAGGAGGGAAATAGGACAGGGGACGGGTGGCTACACCTTC. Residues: CAWRREIGQGTGGYTF.

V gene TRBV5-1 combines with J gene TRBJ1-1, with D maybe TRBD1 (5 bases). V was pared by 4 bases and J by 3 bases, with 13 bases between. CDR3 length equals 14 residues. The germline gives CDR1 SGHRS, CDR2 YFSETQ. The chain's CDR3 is CASSVKGADTEAFF. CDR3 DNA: TGCGCCAGCAGCGTAAAAGGGGCGGACACTGAAGCTTTCTTT.

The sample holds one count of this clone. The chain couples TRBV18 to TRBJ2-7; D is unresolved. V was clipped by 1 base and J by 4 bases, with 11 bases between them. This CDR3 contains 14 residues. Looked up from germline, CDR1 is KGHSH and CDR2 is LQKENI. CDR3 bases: TGTGCCAGCTCACCACGGGCCAGCCCGTACGAGCAGTACTTC. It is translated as CASSPRASPYEQYF.

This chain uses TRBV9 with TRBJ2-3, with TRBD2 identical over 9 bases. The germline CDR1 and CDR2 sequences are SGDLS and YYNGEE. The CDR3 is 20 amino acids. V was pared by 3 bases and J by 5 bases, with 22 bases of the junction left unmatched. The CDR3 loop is CASSADPLAGLPWGRDTQYF. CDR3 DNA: TGTGCCAGCAGCGCCGACCCCCTAGCGGGGCTACCATGGGGAAGAGATACGCAGTATTTT.

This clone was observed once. CDR3 sequence (DNA): TGCGCCAGCAGCCAAGATGGGCAGATCTCTGGAAACACCATATATTTT. This encodes CASSQDGQISGNTIYF. The J gene is TRBJ1-3, the V gene TRBV4-3; D gene uncertain. CDR3 length: 16 residues. Between the trimmed V and J ends, which lost 0 bases and 0 bases, there was a span of 9 bases. Germline loops: CDR1 LGHNA, CDR2 YSLEER.

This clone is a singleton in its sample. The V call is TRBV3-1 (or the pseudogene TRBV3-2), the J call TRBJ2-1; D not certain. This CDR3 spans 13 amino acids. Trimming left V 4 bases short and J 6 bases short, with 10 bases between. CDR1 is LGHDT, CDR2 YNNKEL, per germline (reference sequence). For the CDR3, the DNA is TGTGCCAGCAGCCTCCGCGCCGGCAATGAGCAGTTCTTC. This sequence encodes CASSLRAGNEQFF.

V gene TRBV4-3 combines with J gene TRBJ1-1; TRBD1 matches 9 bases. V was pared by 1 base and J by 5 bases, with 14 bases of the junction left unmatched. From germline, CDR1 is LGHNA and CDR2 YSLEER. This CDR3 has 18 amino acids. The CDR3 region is CASSQALPRTGEGTEAFF. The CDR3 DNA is TGCGCCAGCAGCCAAGCTCTTCCGAGGACAGGGGAGGGTACTGAAGCTTTCTTT.

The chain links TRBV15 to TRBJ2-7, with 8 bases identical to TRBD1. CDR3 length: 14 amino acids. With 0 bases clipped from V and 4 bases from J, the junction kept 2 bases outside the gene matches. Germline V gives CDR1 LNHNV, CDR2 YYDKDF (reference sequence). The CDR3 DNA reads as TGTGCCACCAGCAGAGATAACAGGGGGTACGAGCAGTACTTC. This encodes CATSRDNRGYEQYF.